Included here is one TCR beta chain sequence, with context. The antigen remains undetermined. The record originates from a study of T cells after yellow fever vaccination. Germline CDR1 MNHEY, CDR2 SVGAGI. V lost 0 bases, J lost 1 base, and 6 bases lay in between. The CDR3 covers 15 residues. Overall study results and limits: Although the secondary response was weaker, it peaked faster, at day 5 versus 15. Across the CD4 and CD8 compartments, a small share of clonotypes was present in both. Post-booster repertoires again held most primary-vaccination clones (about 95% CD4, 88% CD8). From the bulk population, abundant clonotypes could contaminate and appear within FACS-sorted repertoires.

TCRdb used MiXCR to reprocess the 5' RACE reads, holding one entry per CDR3 protein. The sample records about 74,000 distinct CDR3 sequences, more than 5.5% being singletons. Sequencing used CD8+ T cells sorted from PBMCs, obtained roughly 5 days after the first yellow fever vaccination. The gene calls are TRBV6-5 and TRBJ2-2; no clear D. The clonotype originates from a man younger than 30 who received the YFV17D yellow fever vaccine. CDR3 protein: CASSYSWENTGELFF. CDR3 in DNA: TGTGCCAGCAGTTACTCATGGGAGAACACCGGGGAGCTGTTTTTT.